These 26 T cell receptor beta chains were all obtained from the same sample, sequenced in a study of shared clonotypes between healthy human individuals. Clones were read by immunoSEQ multiplex PCR, and TCRdb kept only the in-frame ones, dropping some. The table records millions of clones, about 95% of them present only once. Naive CD8 cells comprised CD45RO-negative, CCR7-positively selected cells, excluding terminally differentiated effector memory CD45RA+ cells. Specimen: naive CD8+ T cells sorted from blood. All receptors derive from a man between 18 and 29 years old in good health.

The chain carries TRBV19 and TRBJ2-3; TRBD2 matches at 10 bases. The trim removed 3 bases at V and 5 bases at J, leaving 11 bases unmatched. The CDR3 consists of 17 residues. Germline-derived CDR1 and CDR2 are LNHDA and SQIVND (reference sequence). The CDR3 spells CASSIGVAGGPRDTQYF. The CDR3, as DNA: TGTGCCAGTAGTATCGGGGTAGCGGGAGGCCCCAGAGATACGCAGTATTTT.

The chain combines TRBV5-6 with TRBJ2-7, with D possibly TRBD2 on 6 matching bases. CDR3 size: 18 residues. V dropped 2 bases and J dropped 2 bases, with 23 bases sitting between them. CDR1 is SGHDT, CDR2 YYEEEE, per germline. CDR3 residues: CASSFMSDIGGFTYEQYF. The CDR3 coding sequence is TGTGCCAGCAGCTTTATGAGTGATATTGGAGGGTTTACCTACGAGCAGTACTTC.

The CDR3 nucleotides read TGTGCCAGCAGCGGAGGGGTTTTAGTGGATCAGGAGACCCAGTACTTC. It yields the protein CASSGGVLVDQETQYF. The chain employs TRBV7-9 and TRBJ2-5; D perhaps matches TRBD2 (6 bases). Germline assignment: CDR1 SEHNR and CDR2 FQNEAQ (reference sequence). V was cut by 5 bases and J by 5 bases, with 21 bases left in between. The length of the CDR3 is 16 residues. Filled out from reference TRBV7-9 and TRBJ2-5, the complete variable domain reads DTGVSQNPRHKITKRGQNVTFRCDPISEHNRLYWYRQTLGQGPEFLTYFQNEAQLEKSRLLSDRFSAERPKGSFSTLEIQRTEQGDSAMYLCASSGGVLVDQETQYFGPGTRLLVL.

This clone has only one observation. The rearrangement links TRBV6-6 to TRBJ1-2, with D unresolved. Germline V gives CDR1 MNHNY, CDR2 SVGAGI (reference sequence). V dropped 6 bases and J dropped 11 bases, with 13 bases sitting between them. This CDR3 region has 11 residues. CDR3 amino acids: CASRPGLGYTF. The CDR3 DNA reads as TGTGCCAGCAGGCCCGGCCTGGGGTACACCTTC.

V gene TRBV2 combines with J gene TRBJ2-1, with D perhaps given as TRBD1 or TRBD2 (6 bases each). The CDR3 has 15 amino acids. Trimming pared 3 bases from V and 5 bases from J, leaving 14 bases between. Germline loops: CDR1 SNHLY, CDR2 FYNNEI. For the CDR3, the DNA is TGTGCCAGCAGTGAGACACAGGGACTCGACAATGAGCAGTTCTTC. Translating it yields CASSETQGLDNEQFF.

The CDR3 spells CASRLAGGELFF. The CDR3 bases are TGTGCCAGCAGACTAGCAGGCGGGGAGCTGTTTTTT. V and J are TRBV6-6 and TRBJ2-2; tentatively, D is TRBD2 (6 bases). Germline V gene data show CDR1 as MNHNY and CDR2 as SVGAGI (reference sequence). Trimming shortened V by 6 bases and J by 7 bases, and 9 bases separated the two germline ends. This CDR3 comprises 12 residues.

This clone was observed a single time. The J gene is TRBJ1-6, the V gene TRBV5-6, with 8 bases aligning to TRBD1. Germline CDR1 and CDR2: SGHDT and YYEEEE. The CDR3 covers 17 residues. V lost 3 bases, J lost 1 base, and 6 bases stayed unmatched. CDR3 loop: CASSSGQGLSYNSPLHF. DNA of the CDR3: TGTGCCAGCAGCTCTGGACAGGGTCTATCCTATAATTCACCCCTCCACTTT.

The rearrangement joins TRBV4-3 to TRBJ2-4; D remains unclear. This CDR3 has 14 residues. V shed 0 bases and J shed 8 bases, with 11 bases lying between them. Germline assignment: CDR1 LGHNA and CDR2 YSLEER. The CDR3 DNA sequence: TGCGCCAGCAGCCAAGAGTCCGAGATTGACATTCAGTACTTC. Translated, it gives CASSQESEIDIQYF.

The CDR3 DNA reads as TGTGCCGGGAGCCTCGACTCCGGCACTGAAGCTTTCTTT. This encodes CAGSLDSGTEAFF. The V call is TRBV7-9, the J call TRBJ1-1; D call uncertain. Germline V gene sequence: CDR1 SEHNR, CDR2 FQNEAQ (reference sequence). Trimming took 11 bases from V and 4 from J, leaving 17 bases between them. The CDR3 runs to 13 residues.

This clone was counted only a few times. This chain links TRBV29-1 with TRBJ2-2; 12 nucleotides match TRBD2. The CDR3 totals 15 residues. Germline lookup yields CDR1 SQVTM and CDR2 ANQGSEA. Trimming cost V 4 bases and J 2 bases; bases outside gene matches: 2. The CDR3 reads CSVGLAGVNTGELFF. The CDR3 nucleotides read TGCAGCGTTGGACTAGCGGGAGTTAACACCGGGGAGCTGTTTTTT.

The V gene is TRBV30, the J gene TRBJ2-7; D is perhaps TRBD2 (5 bases). V lost 5 bases, J lost 2 bases, and 10 bases lay in between. The CDR3 is 12 amino acids. The V gene's germline CDR1 is GTSNPN and CDR2 SVGIG (reference sequence). The CDR3 region is CAWSEGTYEQYF. In DNA, the CDR3 is TGTGCCTGGTCCGAGGGAACCTACGAGCAGTACTTC.

This chain connects TRBV18 to TRBJ1-4; D is perhaps TRBD1 (6 bases). The CDR3 loop spans 14 amino acids. Germline CDR1 is KGHSH and CDR2 is LQKENI. The V gene lost 6 bases and the J gene lost 8 bases, with 16 bases spanning the gap. The CDR3 sequence: CASSLDRSREKLFF. The CDR3 DNA sequence: TGTGCCAGCTCCCTTGACAGGTCAAGGGAAAAACTGTTTTTT.

This clone was counted a single time. The V and J genes are TRBV5-4 and TRBJ1-1; D unresolved. This CDR3 is 13 amino acids long. Looked up from germline, CDR1 is SGHNT and CDR2 is YYREEE (reference sequence). Trimming left V 3 bases short and J 4 bases short, with 10 bases between. The CDR3 loop is CASSWGSSTEAFF. The CDR3 coding sequence is TGTGCCAGCAGCTGGGGTTCTTCCACTGAAGCTTTCTTT.

The chain carries TRBV7-6 and TRBJ2-5; TRBD1 matches at 9 bases. The CDR3 sequence is 16 residues long. V was pared by 0 bases and J by 5 bases, with 7 bases of the junction left unmatched. Germline V lookup: CDR1 SGHVS, CDR2 FNYEAQ. The DNA for the CDR3 is TGTGCCAGCAGCTTAGCCCCGGGACAGGGCGTCGAGACCCAGTACTTC. Translated, it gives CASSLAPGQGVETQYF.

V is TRBV23-1 and J is TRBJ2-7; D unresolved. TRBV23-1 is classed as an ORF, of uncertain function. The length of the CDR3 is 18 residues. Trimming pared 1 base from V and 0 bases from J, leaving 19 bases between. CDR3 nucleotide sequence: TGCGCCAGCAGTCAATTGAGTCACAGCCTCAATTACTCCTACGAGCAGTACTTC. It encodes CASSQLSHSLNYSYEQYF.

This clone is a singleton in its sample. This chain joins TRBV28 and TRBJ2-3; 7 nucleotides match TRBD1. CDR1 is MDHEN, CDR2 SYDVKM, per germline. V dropped 4 bases and J dropped 2; count of bases not matched to a gene: 3. The CDR3 loop spans 14 amino acids. CDR3 sequence (DNA): TGTGCCAGCAGTTCTGGACAGGACACAGATACGCAGTATTTT. Translation: CASSSGQDTDTQYF.

This clone was seen once. This rearrangement joins TRBV7-9 to TRBJ2-5, with D perhaps being TRBD1 or TRBD2 (5 bases each). Trimming shortened V by 5 bases and J by 5 bases, and 15 bases separated the two germline ends. CDR1 and CDR2 from the germline V gene are SEHNR and FQNEAQ (reference sequence). CDR3 size: 14 residues. The DNA of the CDR3 is TGTGCCAGCAGCCATCCCTCGGGGCGTGAGACCCAGTACTTC. Protein: CASSHPSGRETQYF.

This clone was recorded once. V gene TRBV9 combines with J gene TRBJ1-6; TRBD1 is a possible D gene (5 bases). The CDR3 has 15 residues. V was clipped by 0 bases and J by 10 bases, with 14 bases between them. The V gene's germline CDR1 is SGDLS and CDR2 YYNGEE. CDR3 nucleotide sequence: TGTGCCAGCAGCGTAGAGGGCGGGGGAGGCTCACCCCTCCACTTT. It is translated as CASSVEGGGGSPLHF.

V and J are TRBV28 and TRBJ1-2; D unclear. The CDR3 extends over 14 amino acids. Germline V gives CDR1 MDHEN, CDR2 SYDVKM. Deletions cut 5 bases from V and 2 bases from J, with 12 bases between. This CDR3 reads CASSRFTGNYGYTF. The CDR3 nucleotides are TGTGCCAGCAGTCGCTTTACGGGAAACTATGGCTACACCTTC.

CDR3 protein: CASRLLRPDTEAFF. CDR3 bases: TGTGCCAGCAGGCTACTGAGGCCGGACACTGAAGCTTTCTTT. The V call is TRBV7-9, the J call TRBJ1-1; no clear D gene. Per germline, CDR1 SEHNR and CDR2 FQNEAQ (reference sequence). The CDR3 is 14 residues long. The V gene lost 6 bases and the J gene lost 3 bases, with 14 bases spanning the gap.

This chain links TRBV9 with TRBJ2-3; 8 bases are a match to TRBD1. Losses at the gene ends were 4 bases for V and 4 bases for J; bases not matched to a gene: 5. The CDR3 consists of 14 residues. Germline CDR1 and CDR2: SGDLS and YYNGEE. CDR3 DNA: TGTGCCAGCAGCTCCAGACAGGGGCCAGATACGCAGTATTTT. It specifies CASSSRQGPDTQYF.

The chain couples TRBV6-1 to TRBJ2-3, with D hard to call. This CDR3 has 12 residues. CDR1 is MNHNS and CDR2 is SASEGT in the germline V gene. V was cut by 3 bases and J by 8 bases, with 9 bases left in between. CDR3 amino acids: CASSDIGSTQYF. CDR3 DNA: TGTGCCAGCAGTGATATAGGGTCTACGCAGTATTTT.

The rearrangement joins TRBV11-2 to TRBJ2-7; weak D call: TRBD2 (5 bases). The germline V gene has CDR1 SGHAT and CDR2 FQNNGV. The V end lost 3 bases, the J end lost 6 bases, and 9 bases lay between the germline ends. This CDR3 contains 12 residues. The DNA for the CDR3 is TGTGCCAGCAGCTTTGCCGGAGGCGAGCAGTACTTC. It codes for CASSFAGGEQYF.

V is TRBV30 and J is TRBJ2-7, with D tentatively TRBD2 (5 bases). V was clipped by 1 base and J by 5 bases, with 15 bases between them. CDR1 is GTSNPN and CDR2 is SVGIG in the germline V gene (reference sequence). This CDR3 has 14 amino acids. DNA for the CDR3: TGTGCCTGGAGTGGTGACTATGCGTCAAACGAGCAGTACTTC. This codes for CAWSGDYASNEQYF. Looking up the rest from reference TRBV30 and TRBJ2-7 gives the full variable domain: SQTIHQWPATLVQPVGSPLSLECTVEGTSNPNLYWYRQAAGRGLQLLFYSVGIGQISSEVPQNLSASRPQDRQFILSSKKLLLSDSGFYLCAWSGDYASNEQYFGPGTRLTVT.

Here the CDR3 reads CASPGPESPYEQYF. The CDR3 bases are TGTGCCAGCCCCGGGCCAGAAAGTCCCTACGAGCAGTACTTC. This chain links TRBV6-1 with TRBJ2-7; D is ambiguous. Germline assignment: CDR1 MNHNS and CDR2 SASEGT. The CDR3 runs to 14 residues. V lost 8 bases to trimming and J lost 2 bases, with 16 bases between them.

This chain connects TRBV6-4 to TRBJ2-7, with D perhaps assigned TRBD1 or TRBD2 (5 bases each). The CDR3 is 19 residues long. CDR1 MRHNA and CDR2 SNTAGT come from the germline V gene. The germline V and J ends were trimmed by 3 bases and 0 bases, with 24 bases remaining between them. In DNA form, the CDR3 reads TGTGCCAGCAGTGAGCCTGGGGGTATGGTGGGCAGGAGCTCCTACGAGCAGTACTTC. Protein sequence: CASSEPGGMVGRSSYEQYF.